This T cell receptor (beta chain) appears in the sequencing data of a study of cytomegalovirus exposure and HLA in healthy donors. Whole-study context: Of 398 genotyped donors, more than 70% clustered with self-reported Caucasian donors. Points from the study as a whole: Later analysis placed DRB1 highest and HLA-C lowest in TCR association rates, which differed by HLA locus.

Turning to this clone: Its antigen is currently unknown.

Vbeta (60) and Jbeta (13) primers were used in the PCR. TCRdb's table, derived via immunoSEQ multiplex PCR, lists solely in-frame clones and lacks some. The sample has 150,000 to 200,000 clones, about 79% seen once. V lost 3 bases, J lost 6 bases, and 4 bases stayed unmatched. Per the germline V gene, CDR1 is MDHEN and CDR2 is SYDVKM. This CDR3 is built from 14 residues. This rearrangement joins TRBV28 to TRBJ1-5, with TRBD1 matching over 8 bases. This TCR was recovered from a man between 50 and 59 years old in good health and CMV-seropositive. The sample taken for sequencing was PBMCs. The CDR3, as DNA: TGTGCCAGCAGTTTCGGACAGGGACGTCAGCCCCAGCATTTT. It translates to CASSFGQGRQPQHF.